Listed below are T cell receptor beta chains from one sample, sequenced in a study of cytomegalovirus exposure and HLA in healthy donors. Only in-frame clones appear in the TCRdb table, and some are missing; sequencing was by immunoSEQ multiplex PCR. The sample yields approximately 240,000 clones, around 89% seen once. Sequencing was done on a sample of PBMCs. The receptors come from a woman aged 18 to 35 in good health and CMV-seronegative. Each CDR3 is given without its conserved first and last residue. Clone size, where shown, is once, few, many, or a class for clones that have expanded.

v_gene: TRBV6-1
abundance: once
j_gene: TRBJ1-5
CDR3aa: ASTGGLAQH

v_gene: TRBV10-3
abundance: few
j_gene: TRBJ2-7
CDR3aa: AISESEDGTYEQY

v_gene: TRBV4-3
abundance: NA
j_gene: TRBJ1-3
CDR3aa: ASSQGGGLGGNTIY

v_gene: TRBV14
abundance: NA
j_gene: TRBJ1-2
CDR3aa: ASSPLAAREDGYT

v_gene: TRBV28
abundance: NA
j_gene: TRBJ1-2
CDR3aa: ASSFSPNYGYT

v_gene: TRBV7-3
abundance: NA
j_gene: TRBJ2-1
CDR3aa: ASSLTPGNEQF

v_gene: TRBV7-6
abundance: NA
j_gene: TRBJ1-1
CDR3aa: ASSLNSVGTTEAF

v_gene: TRBV6-5
abundance: NA
j_gene: TRBJ2-7
CDR3aa: ASSLLAAHYEQY

v_gene: TRBV7-9
abundance: NA
j_gene: TRBJ1-1
CDR3aa: ASSFPGEYGTEAF

v_gene: TRBV5-1
abundance: NA
j_gene: TRBJ2-7
CDR3aa: ASSLRLAGAYEQY

v_gene: TRBV7-8
abundance: NA
j_gene: TRBJ2-1
CDR3aa: ASSPFAGANEQF

v_gene: TRBV21-1
abundance: few
j_gene: TRBJ1-5
CDR3aa: ASTNPPGTGYYSNQPQH

v_gene: TRBV4-1
abundance: NA
j_gene: TRBJ1-6
CDR3aa: ASSQEQGNSPLH

v_gene: TRBV5-1
abundance: NA
j_gene: TRBJ1-5
CDR3aa: ASSLQGNSNQPQH

v_gene: TRBV4-1
abundance: NA
j_gene: TRBJ2-3
CDR3aa: ASSQDRDTQY

v_gene: TRBV5-1
abundance: NA
j_gene: TRBJ1-1
CDR3aa: ASSIQERTEAF

v_gene: TRBV5-4
abundance: NA
j_gene: TRBJ2-7
CDR3aa: ASSAGTGRYEQY

v_gene: TRBV5-1
abundance: NA
j_gene: TRBJ2-7
CDR3aa: ASSWDSYEQY

v_gene: TRBV6-1
abundance: NA
j_gene: TRBJ2-5
CDR3aa: ASSAGETQY

v_gene: TRBV11-2
abundance: NA
j_gene: TRBJ2-5
CDR3aa: ASSLNSQETQY

v_gene: TRBV2
abundance: NA
j_gene: TRBJ2-5
CDR3aa: ASKNGLAGETQY

v_gene: TRBV2
abundance: few
j_gene: TRBJ1-4
CDR3aa: ASPREETATNEKLF

v_gene: TRBV7-2
abundance: NA
j_gene: TRBJ1-2
CDR3aa: ASSSDRAGYGYT

v_gene: TRBV7-6
abundance: NA
j_gene: TRBJ2-3
CDR3aa: ASSLPGLSTDTQY

v_gene: TRBV21-1
abundance: NA
j_gene: TRBJ2-7
CDR3aa: ASSKNQGAYEQY

v_gene: TRBV15
abundance: once
j_gene: TRBJ2-2
CDR3aa: ATSRAWRGGELF

v_gene: TRBV6-5
abundance: NA
j_gene: TRBJ2-7
CDR3aa: ASSSSTSGSYEQY

v_gene: TRBV5-4
abundance: NA
j_gene: TRBJ2-5
CDR3aa: ASRRLGGLPKETQY

v_gene: TRBV7-9
abundance: NA
j_gene: TRBJ1-4
CDR3aa: ASSLIIRTGDEKLF

v_gene: TRBV29-1
abundance: NA
j_gene: TRBJ1-2
CDR3aa: SGGQGENGYT

v_gene: TRBV2
abundance: NA
j_gene: TRBJ2-6
CDR3aa: ASTYSGANVLT

v_gene: TRBV5-1
abundance: once
j_gene: NA
CDR3aa: ASSHRTGPYEQY

v_gene: TRBV4-1
abundance: NA
j_gene: TRBJ1-2
CDR3aa: ASSQAPTRGRRYGYT

v_gene: TRBV27
abundance: NA
j_gene: TRBJ1-3
CDR3aa: ASSLRGVGNTIY

v_gene: TRBV5-5
abundance: NA
j_gene: TRBJ1-4
CDR3aa: ASSLLTVTNEKLF

v_gene: TRBV5-8
abundance: NA
j_gene: TRBJ1-5
CDR3aa: ASSSGTGPPQPQH

v_gene: TRBV5-4
abundance: NA
j_gene: TRBJ2-7
CDR3aa: ASSLMGSLYEQY

v_gene: TRBV5-4
abundance: once
j_gene: TRBJ1-2
CDR3aa: ASSLDETNYGYT

v_gene: TRBV5-1
abundance: few
j_gene: NA
CDR3aa: ASSLGGRAYEQY

v_gene: TRBV2
abundance: few
j_gene: TRBJ1-5
CDR3aa: ASSRDSNNQPQH

v_gene: TRBV11-2
abundance: NA
j_gene: TRBJ2-7
CDR3aa: ASSLNGYYEQY

v_gene: TRBV29-1
abundance: NA
j_gene: TRBJ2-7
CDR3aa: SVEGPGGGEQY

v_gene: TRBV19
abundance: once
j_gene: TRBJ2-5
CDR3aa: ASSRTGGETQY

v_gene: TRBV18
abundance: NA
j_gene: TRBJ1-1
CDR3aa: ASSQPPGTEAF

v_gene: TRBV5-1
abundance: NA
j_gene: TRBJ2-1
CDR3aa: ASSLDGSSYNEQF

v_gene: TRBV4-3
abundance: once
j_gene: TRBJ2-1
CDR3aa: ASSQRLAAPYNEQF

v_gene: TRBV19
abundance: NA
j_gene: TRBJ2-4
CDR3aa: ASNGAGDIGAKNIQY

v_gene: TRBV6-1
abundance: NA
j_gene: TRBJ2-4
CDR3aa: ASSESGGTGVIAKNIQY

v_gene: TRBV11-2
abundance: NA
j_gene: TRBJ2-5
CDR3aa: ASSPSFLAEIRQETQY

v_gene: TRBV29-1
abundance: once
j_gene: TRBJ1-2
CDR3aa: SARLGLYYGYT

v_gene: TRBV27
abundance: NA
j_gene: TRBJ2-7
CDR3aa: ASSLLLVGGATYEQY

v_gene: TRBV2
abundance: NA
j_gene: TRBJ2-7
CDR3aa: ASRGLAVTYEQY

v_gene: TRBV19
abundance: NA
j_gene: TRBJ2-2
CDR3aa: ASSIAGVHTGELF

v_gene: TRBV19
abundance: once
j_gene: TRBJ1-5
CDR3aa: ASSYDRNSNQPQH